This TCR beta chain came from a study of cytomegalovirus exposure and HLA in healthy donors. The CDR3 spans 14 residues. Germline V CDR1 and CDR2: MGHRA, YSYEKL. V lost 4 bases, J lost 4 bases, and 12 bases lay in between. Study outcomes and limitations: CMV serostatus was the only recorded immune exposure for donors. HLA restriction was apparent for most CMV-associated TCR beta chains in a later analysis.

Regarding this clone: Its antigen is still unknown.

The primer mix had 60 Vbeta and 13 Jbeta primers. Libraries were prepared by immunoSEQ multiplex PCR; TCRdb keeps only in-frame clonotypes and omits some of them. Among 200,000 to 250,000 clones listed, roughly 84% were seen once. V is TRBV4-1 and J is TRBJ2-3, with D tentatively TRBD2 (5 bases). The sequencing sample was made of PBMCs. The source is a boy between 2 and 10 years old in good health and CMV-seronegative. The CDR3 nucleotides are TGCGCCAGCAGCCCTCATCGGGAACCAGATACGCAGTATTTT. This codes for CASSPHREPDTQYF.